Shown below are 12 T cell receptor beta chains from a single sample sequenced in a study of tumor-infiltrating lymphocytes in localized non-small cell lung cancer. Data came from immunoSEQ multiplex PCR; TCRdb stores just in-frame clones and leaves some out. The data contain about 7,000 clones, 74% of them singletons. The source material was uninvolved lung tissue not adjacent to the tumor. The origin of the receptors is a human donor with non-small cell lung cancer.

V gene TRBV6-1 combines with J gene TRBJ2-5; TRBD1 is a possible D gene (5 bases). Deletions cut 2 bases from V and 4 bases from J, with 8 bases between. Germline V gene sequence: CDR1 MNHNS, CDR2 SASEGT. CDR3 length equals 13 residues. DNA of the CDR3: TGTGCCAGCAGTGAATACAGGATAGAGACCCAGTACTTC. It encodes CASSEYRIETQYF.

This clone occurred a few times. Its ends do not fully match the called genes, so a read error is possible. V usage is TRBV6-1 and J usage is TRBJ1-1; tentatively, D is TRBD1 (6 bases). The V gene's germline CDR1 is MNHNS and CDR2 SASEGT. The CDR3 is 13 residues long. The CDR3, as DNA: TGCCAAACCTTCGGACAGATAAACACTGAAGCTTTCTTT. Its translation: CQTFGQINTEAFF.

This clone was seen a single time. This sequence joins TRBV30 and TRBJ2-7; maybe TRBD2 (6 bases). Per germline, CDR1 GTSNPN and CDR2 SVGIG (reference sequence). This CDR3 is 12 amino acids long. The V and J ends lost 2 bases and 6 bases respectively, with 11 bases between them. CDR3 amino acids: CAWSLTGLEQYF. CDR3 coding DNA: TGTGCCTGGAGTCTAACGGGACTCGAGCAGTACTTC. Variable domain in full (rest from reference TRBV30 and TRBJ2-7): SQTIHQWPATLVQPVGSPLSLECTVEGTSNPNLYWYRQAAGRGLQLLFYSVGIGQISSEVPQNLSASRPQDRQFILSSKKLLLSDSGFYLCAWSLTGLEQYFGPGTRLTVT.

The rearrangement uses TRBV5-6 and TRBJ2-5; D uncertain. The germline V gene has CDR1 SGHDT and CDR2 YYEEEE. V was shortened by 2 bases and J by 5 bases, with 7 bases between the two germline ends. The CDR3 is made up of 12 amino acids. The CDR3 DNA follows: TGTGCCAGCAGCTTTACGGCGGAGACCCAGTACTTC. Residues: CASSFTAETQYF.

A few counts support this clone. The V gene is TRBV7-2, the J gene TRBJ1-5; D is uncertain. The CDR3 is 16 residues long. CDR1 is SGHTA and CDR2 is FQGNSA in the germline V gene. The germline V and J ends were trimmed by 3 bases and 0 bases, with 12 bases remaining between them. The CDR3 reads CASSLGSQYSNQPQHF. DNA for the CDR3: TGTGCCAGCAGCTTGGGCAGTCAATATAGCAATCAGCCCCAGCATTTT.

V and J are TRBV7-2 and TRBJ2-5, with TRBD2 identical over 8 bases. This CDR3 spans 16 amino acids. J gave up 7 bases and V 1 base, and 11 bases lay outside the gene matches. In germline, CDR1 is SGHTA, CDR2 FQGNSA. Here the CDR3 reads CASSLGGAGARGTQYF. CDR3 DNA: TGTGCCAGCAGCTTAGGGGGAGCGGGAGCCCGGGGGACCCAGTACTTC.

The gene calls are TRBV2 and TRBJ2-1; D not resolved. This CDR3 comprises 11 residues. V gave up 6 bases and J gave up 6 bases, with 6 bases separating them. Germline V gives CDR1 SNHLY, CDR2 FYNNEI. CDR3 in amino acids: CASSALNEQFF. The CDR3 nucleotides read TGTGCCAGCAGCGCCCTCAATGAGCAGTTCTTC.

The J gene is TRBJ1-3, the V gene TRBV10-2; a possible D gene is TRBD1 (5 bases). The CDR3 covers 13 residues. Germline CDR1 WSHSY, CDR2 SAAADI. Between the trimmed V and J ends, which lost 7 bases and 4 bases, there was a span of 11 bases. CDR3 residues: CASIRDSGNTIYF. In nucleotides, the CDR3 is TGCGCCAGCATCCGGGACTCCGGAAACACCATATATTTT.

The chain recombines TRBV29-1 with TRBJ1-1, with D hard to call. Deletions cut 5 bases from V and 1 base from J, with 5 bases between. Germline V gives CDR1 SQVTM, CDR2 ANQGSEA. The CDR3 is made up of 11 amino acids. This CDR3 reads CSVSSNTEAFF. The CDR3 nucleotides read TGCAGCGTTTCATCGAACACTGAAGCTTTCTTT. The variable domain in full, completed from reference TRBV29-1 and TRBJ1-1, reads SAVISQKPSRDICQRGTSLTIQCQVDSQVTMMFWYRQQPGQSLTLIATANQGSEATYESGFVIDKFPISRPNLTFSTLTVSNMSPEDSSIYLCSVSSNTEAFFGQGTRLTVV.

This rearrangement joins TRBV19 to TRBJ1-2; D ambiguous. The CDR3 has 14 amino acids. From germline, CDR1 is LNHDA and CDR2 SQIVND (reference sequence). V lost 3 bases and J lost 4, with 12 bases in between. CDR3 DNA: TGTGCCAGTAGTATGGGTCGCAGCCTCTATGGCTACACCTTC. Translating gives CASSMGRSLYGYTF.

This chain uses TRBV27 with TRBJ2-3, with 10 positions matching TRBD2. J lost 2 bases, V lost 6 bases, and 8 bases had no gene match. CDR3 length: 16 amino acids. Germline CDR1 reads MNHEY; CDR2 reads SMNVEV (reference sequence). The CDR3 sequence is CASRILAGGSTDTQYF. The CDR3 bases are TGTGCCAGCAGAATCTTAGCGGGGGGATCCACAGATACGCAGTATTTT.

In its sample, this clone ranks as medium-sized. The J gene is TRBJ1-1, the V gene TRBV30; no definite D call. Deletions cut 4 bases from V and 1 base from J, with 10 bases between. Per the germline V gene, CDR1 is GTSNPN and CDR2 is SVGIG (reference sequence). There are 13 residues in the CDR3. The CDR3 protein is CAWIRAGNTEAFF. The CDR3, as DNA: TGTGCCTGGATAAGAGCGGGGAACACTGAAGCTTTCTTT. Full variable domain (remainder filled in from reference TRBV30 and TRBJ1-1): SQTIHQWPATLVQPVGSPLSLECTVEGTSNPNLYWYRQAAGRGLQLLFYSVGIGQISSEVPQNLSASRPQDRQFILSSKKLLLSDSGFYLCAWIRAGNTEAFFGQGTRLTVV.